A single sample is the source of the 23 T cell receptor beta chains below, sequenced in a study of identical twins. TCRdb analysed the 5' RACE reads with MiXCR anew, one entry per CDR3 protein. The sample records about 160,000 distinct CDR3 sequences, 3% to 4% being singletons. The sequenced sample was memory T cells sorted from blood. The receptors stem from a man between 18 and 29 years old in good health.

The table lists this clonotype with many counts. The gene calls are TRBV11-2 and TRBJ2-2, with TRBD2 matching 11 bases. CDR3 length equals 16 residues. Germline V CDR1 and CDR2: SGHAT, FQNNGV. V was pared by 3 bases and J by 5 bases, with 5 bases of the junction left unmatched. This CDR3 reads CASSFRLAGMTGELFF. The DNA of the CDR3 is TGTGCCAGCAGCTTCCGACTAGCGGGAATGACCGGGGAGCTGTTTTTT.

At least ten counts were recorded for this clonotype. V is TRBV29-1 and J is TRBJ2-5; D perhaps matches TRBD1 (6 bases). The CDR3 totals 14 residues. The germline gives CDR1 SQVTM, CDR2 ANQGSEA. V was cut by 2 bases and J by 4 bases, with 14 bases left in between. In nucleotides, the CDR3 is TGCAGCGTTGAACTCCGGGACACGGGAGAGACCCAGTACTTC. Translated, it gives CSVELRDTGETQYF. Full variable domain (outside the CDR3, taken from reference TRBV29-1 and TRBJ2-5): SAVISQKPSRDICQRGTSLTIQCQVDSQVTMMFWYRQQPGQSLTLIATANQGSEATYESGFVIDKFPISRPNLTFSTLTVSNMSPEDSSIYLCSVELRDTGETQYFGPGTRLLVL.

This clonotype was recorded many times. The chain combines TRBV20-1 with TRBJ1-3; tentative D call: TRBD1 (6 bases). The germline V and J ends were trimmed by 6 bases and 1 base, with 22 bases remaining between them. The germline gives CDR1 DFQATT, CDR2 SNEGSKA (reference sequence). This CDR3 comprises 17 residues. The chain's CDR3 is CSASHGGPLRSGNTIYF. The CDR3 DNA sequence: TGCAGTGCCTCCCATGGGGGGCCCTTAAGATCTGGAAACACCATATATTTT.

The sample holds many counts of this clonotype. The V gene is TRBV5-1, the J gene TRBJ1-4, with a possible D match to TRBD1 (5 bases). V shed 0 bases and J shed 6 bases, with 12 bases lying between them. Germline assignment: CDR1 SGHRS and CDR2 YFSETQ. The CDR3 consists of 15 residues. CDR3 residues: CASSLAGTGDEKLFF. As DNA, the CDR3 is TGCGCCAGCAGCTTGGCGGGAACGGGGGATGAAAAACTGTTTTTT.

This clonotype was counted at least ten times. The rearrangement uses TRBV7-3 and TRBJ2-2; the D gene is possibly TRBD2 (5 bases). Germline values: CDR1 SGHTA, CDR2 FQGTGA. Trimming left V 4 bases short and J 5 bases short, with 11 bases between. The length of the CDR3 is 14 residues. CDR3 nucleotide sequence: TGTGCCAGCAGCTCACTAGTATTAACCGGGGAGCTGTTTTTT. Translating gives CASSSLVLTGELFF.

This chain joins TRBV5-1 and TRBJ2-2; 9 positions match TRBD2. The V gene end was trimmed by 5 bases and the J gene end by 4 bases; junction bases not matched to a gene: 0. The CDR3 sequence is 13 residues long. Germline CDR1 and CDR2: SGHRS and YFSETQ. The CDR3 here is CASRREGTGELFF. For the CDR3, the DNA is TGCGCCAGCAGGCGGGAGGGCACCGGGGAGCTGTTTTTT.

The chain combines TRBV5-5 with TRBJ1-5; 7 bases match TRBD1. CDR3 length: 16 residues. Germline assignment: CDR1 SGHKS and CDR2 YYEKEE (reference sequence). V was clipped by 3 bases and J by 0 bases; unmatched bases: 6. Here the CDR3 DNA reads TGTGCCAGCAGCTGGGGACAGCCTTATAGCAATCAGCCCCAGCATTTT. Translating it yields CASSWGQPYSNQPQHF.

This clonotype was recorded many times. V and J are TRBV7-7 and TRBJ2-3; 8 nucleotides align to TRBD1. V dropped 5 bases and J dropped 3; count of bases not matched to a gene: 10. Germline values: CDR1 SSHAT, CDR2 FNYEAQ (reference sequence). CDR3 size: 16 residues. CDR3 coding DNA: TGTGCCAGCAGCGATACAGGGCAGGGGGCTACAGATACGCAGTATTTT. Its translation: CASSDTGQGATDTQYF.

This clonotype was seen repeatedly, ten times or more. The rearrangement uses TRBV7-8 and TRBJ2-3; D gene unclear. Per the germline V gene, CDR1 is SGHVS and CDR2 is FQNEAQ. V dropped 5 bases and J dropped 5 bases, with 5 bases sitting between them. This CDR3 is 11 amino acids long. For the CDR3, the DNA is TGTGCCAGCAGCACCCAAGATACGCAGTATTTT. Translating gives CASSTQDTQYF.

This clonotype was observed at least ten times. The V call is TRBV7-8, the J call TRBJ2-1; possibly TRBD1 for D (6 bases). Germline-derived CDR1 and CDR2 are SGHVS and FQNEAQ. The CDR3 loop spans 14 amino acids. Trimming shortened V by 7 bases and J by 5 bases, and 15 bases separated the two germline ends. CDR3 sequence (DNA): TGTGCCAGCAACAGGGACCCGCGACACAATGAGCAGTTCTTC. Translated, it gives CASNRDPRHNEQFF.

This clonotype was picked up a small number of times. This chain uses TRBV14 with TRBJ2-7; D call uncertain. The CDR3 runs 12 residues. V was clipped by 3 bases and J by 3 bases, with 6 bases between them. CDR1 is SGHDN and CDR2 is FVKESK in the germline V gene. CDR3 protein: CASSHSYYEQYF. The CDR3 DNA follows: TGTGCCAGCAGCCACTCTTACTACGAGCAGTACTTC.

This clonotype was found a few times. This chain joins TRBV5-4 and TRBJ2-3, with 8 bases identical to TRBD2. The germline gives CDR1 SGHNT, CDR2 YYREEE (reference sequence). The CDR3 sequence is 15 residues long. V gave up 3 bases and J gave up 3 bases; unmatched junction bases: 6. The CDR3 DNA reads TGTGCCAGCAGCTCCACGGGACTAGGAACAGATACGCAGTATTTT. It yields the protein CASSSTGLGTDTQYF.

In this sample, this clonotype turned up many times. This rearrangement joins TRBV27 to TRBJ2-5; D gene unclear. This CDR3 spans 13 amino acids. CDR1 and CDR2 from the germline V gene are MNHEY and SMNVEV (reference sequence). Trimming took 3 bases from V and 0 from J, leaving 5 bases between them. This CDR3 reads CASSFRDQETQYF. As DNA, the CDR3 is TGTGCCAGCAGTTTTCGGGACCAAGAGACCCAGTACTTC.

This clonotype was detected ten times or more. J is TRBJ2-5 and V is TRBV20-1; D may match TRBD1 or TRBD2 (6 bases each). CDR1 is DFQATT and CDR2 is SNEGSKA in the germline V gene (reference sequence). The CDR3 extends over 12 amino acids. The germline V and J ends were trimmed by 6 bases and 7 bases, with 15 bases remaining between them. The CDR3 DNA is TGCAGTGCGGAGGGGAAGGGGGGGACCCAGTACTTC. Amino acid sequence: CSAEGKGGTQYF.

This clonotype was detected many times. J is TRBJ2-7 and V is TRBV10-3, with TRBD2 as a possible D gene (6 bases). Germline-derived CDR1 and CDR2 are ENHRY and SYGVKD. This CDR3 has 11 residues. Trimming cost V 9 bases and J 4 bases, with 10 bases left between them. In DNA, the CDR3 is TGTGCCATATCCGGGGGTTACGAGCAGTACTTC. Residues: CAISGGYEQYF.

This clonotype was picked up many times. V gene TRBV3-1 combines with J gene TRBJ2-1, with D tentatively TRBD2 (6 bases). Per the germline V gene, CDR1 is LGHDT and CDR2 is YNNKEL (reference sequence). V gave up 4 bases and J gave up 3 bases, with 13 bases separating them. The CDR3 is 15 amino acids. DNA for the CDR3: TGTGCCAGCAGCCTGTCGCCTAGCGACTACAATGAGCAGTTCTTC. As protein: CASSLSPSDYNEQFF.

V usage is TRBV5-1 and J usage is TRBJ1-1, with a tentative D call TRBD1 (5 bases). V shed 4 bases and J shed 8 bases, with 18 bases lying between them. This CDR3 is 14 amino acids long. Germline V gene data show CDR1 as SGHRS and CDR2 as YFSETQ. The DNA of the CDR3 is TGCGCCAGCAGCGGTGACTGGGGGGTTTCCGAAGCTTTCTTT. Encoded protein: CASSGDWGVSEAFF. Looking up the rest from reference TRBV5-1 and TRBJ1-1 gives the full variable domain: KAGVTQTPRYLIKTRGQQVTLSCSPISGHRSVSWYQQTPGQGLQFLFEYFSETQRNKGNFPGRFSGRQFSNSRSEMNVSTLELGDSALYLCASSGDWGVSEAFFGQGTRLTVV.

This clonotype was found a few times. The gene calls are TRBV20-1 and TRBJ2-1, with D possibly TRBD2 on 6 matching bases. This CDR3 is built from 14 residues. Trimming pared 5 bases from V and 7 bases from J, leaving 18 bases between. Germline V CDR1 and CDR2: DFQATT, SNEGSKA (reference sequence). The CDR3 is CSAWRGSELNEQFF. The CDR3 DNA is TGCAGTGCTTGGCGGGGTTCTGAATTGAATGAGCAGTTCTTC.

This clonotype appeared many times. This chain uses TRBV9 with TRBJ2-1; D unclear. The germline V and J ends were trimmed by 0 bases and 8 bases, with 9 bases remaining between them. Germline-derived CDR1 and CDR2 are SGDLS and YYNGEE. This CDR3 region has 13 residues. The CDR3 nucleotides are TGTGCCAGCAGCGTAGGTATAATCCATGAGCAGTTCTTC. Its protein is CASSVGIIHEQFF.

This clonotype was counted at least ten times. The chain employs TRBV12-3 or TRBV12-4 and TRBJ1-1; D is unresolved. V was clipped by 3 bases and J by 8 bases, with 16 bases between them. CDR3 length equals 14 residues. CDR3: CASSLPTIGPEAFF. The CDR3 DNA sequence: TGTGCCAGCAGTTTGCCCACTATAGGGCCAGAAGCTTTCTTT.

This clonotype was detected ten times or more. The chain carries TRBV7-9 and TRBJ1-1; D uncertain. V lost 5 bases, J lost 4 bases, and 11 bases lay in between. CDR3 length: 13 residues. The V gene's germline CDR1 is SEHNR and CDR2 FQNEAQ (reference sequence). CDR3 in amino acids: CASSPTWGTEAFF. DNA for the CDR3: TGTGCCAGCAGCCCGACTTGGGGCACTGAAGCTTTCTTT.

Ten or more counts support this clonotype. V gene TRBV5-4 combines with J gene TRBJ2-7; perhaps TRBD2 as D (5 bases). The CDR3 contains 13 residues. The germline V gene encodes CDR1 SGHNT and CDR2 YYREEE (reference sequence). Trimming took 4 bases from V and 2 from J, leaving 10 bases between them. The chain's CDR3 is CASSDGLAYEQYF. The CDR3 DNA reads TGTGCCAGCAGCGACGGACTGGCCTACGAGCAGTACTTC.

At least ten counts were recorded for this clonotype. The J gene is TRBJ2-1, the V gene TRBV5-6, with 10 positions matching TRBD1. The CDR3 length is 16 residues. V gave up 3 bases and J gave up 4 bases; unmatched junction bases: 7. In germline, CDR1 is SGHDT, CDR2 YYEEEE. The CDR3 DNA reads TGTGCCAGCAGCTGGGAGACAGGGGGCGAGTACAATGAGCAGTTCTTC. Protein: CASSWETGGEYNEQFF.